Following are 31 T cell receptor beta chains from one sample sequenced in a study of control samples from healthy donors and cancer patients. Using immunoSEQ multiplex PCR, the repertoire was profiled, and TCRdb retains in-frame clones only, with some absent. The data hold roughly 170,000 clones, with 90% to 95% observed a single time. The sample was blood. The receptors shown here come from a man younger than 35 in good health.

The chain recombines TRBV10-2 with TRBJ2-3; a possible D gene is TRBD2 (5 bases). V was cut by 6 bases and J by 6 bases, with 10 bases left in between. The V gene's germline CDR1 is WSHSY and CDR2 SAAADI. The CDR3 sequence is 12 residues long. The CDR3 region is CASSGVTDTQYF. The CDR3 DNA is TGCGCCAGCAGCGGGGTAACTGATACGCAGTATTTT.

V gene TRBV29-1 combines with J gene TRBJ1-4, with 9 nucleotides matching TRBD1. The germline gives CDR1 SQVTM, CDR2 ANQGSEA. Germline trimming cut 1 base from V and 8 bases from J; bases unmatched to any gene: 2. CDR3 size: 13 residues. The CDR3 sequence: CSVEGDREEKLFF. The CDR3 nucleotides read TGCAGCGTTGAAGGGGACAGGGAAGAAAAACTGTTTTTT.

This clone has just a few counts. The chain combines TRBV5-1 with TRBJ1-6; 7 bases are a match to TRBD1. The CDR3 runs 15 residues. J gave up 8 bases and V 2 bases, and 7 bases lay outside the gene matches. Germline lookup yields CDR1 SGHRS and CDR2 YFSETQ. The CDR3 region is CASSFEGANDSPLHF. CDR3 coding DNA: TGCGCCAGCAGCTTTGAGGGGGCGAATGATTCACCCCTCCACTTT.

The genes are TRBV5-1 and TRBJ2-1; 9 bases fit TRBD2. V was pared by 3 bases and J by 3 bases, with 4 bases of the junction left unmatched. Germline V gene lookup returns CDR1 SGHRS and CDR2 YFSETQ. The CDR3 consists of 15 residues. The CDR3 DNA follows: TGCGCCAGCAGCTCGAGCGGGGGGAACTACAATGAGCAGTTCTTC. Translated, it gives CASSSSGGNYNEQFF.

The chain couples TRBV24-1 to TRBJ2-1; D is perhaps TRBD2 (6 bases). Germline CDR1 is KGHDR and CDR2 is SFDVKD. The length of the CDR3 is 13 residues. V was pared by 9 bases and J by 9 bases, with 17 bases between. In nucleotides, the CDR3 is TGTGCCACCTCAAAGCCAGGCGGGATTGAGCAGTTCTTC. The encoded protein is CATSKPGGIEQFF.

This sequence joins TRBV14 and TRBJ2-3; the D gene is possibly TRBD2 (7 bases). This CDR3 region has 15 residues. Trimming took 4 bases from V and 2 from J, leaving 13 bases between them. The germline CDR1 and CDR2 sequences are SGHDN and FVKESK. The CDR3 spells CASSRGGGLTDTQYF. CDR3 coding DNA: TGTGCCAGCAGCCGAGGCGGGGGCCTCACAGATACGCAGTATTTT.

The chain recombines TRBV30 with TRBJ1-1, with unresolved D. CDR1 and CDR2 (germline): GTSNPN, SVGIG (reference sequence). This CDR3 is 13 amino acids long. V lost 0 bases to trimming and J lost 7 bases, with 12 bases between them. The CDR3 nucleotides are TGTGCCTGGAGTGTAGAGTTCGCCCTTGAAGCTTTCTTT. This translates into CAWSVEFALEAFF.

The chain links TRBV5-6 to TRBJ1-5; tentatively, D is TRBD1 (6 bases). CDR1 SGHDT and CDR2 YYEEEE come from the germline V gene. Trimming removed 2 bases from V and 5 bases from J, with 17 bases in between. The CDR3 contains 16 residues. The CDR3 coding sequence is TGTGCCAGCAGCTTCACGGGGGGCGCAGGGGATCAGCCCCAGCATTTT. This gives the protein CASSFTGGAGDQPQHF.

The chain couples TRBV7-3 to TRBJ2-1; TRBD2 aligns across 8 bases. The V segment lost 2 bases and the J segment 7 bases; nucleotides outside the gene matches: 7. Germline CDR1 is SGHTA and CDR2 is FQGTGA. The CDR3 covers 15 residues. The CDR3: CASSLVGGGKNEQFF. The CDR3 DNA reads TGTGCCAGCAGCTTAGTAGGCGGGGGGAAAAATGAGCAGTTCTTC.

The chain recombines TRBV5-1 with TRBJ1-2; 10 positions agree with TRBD1. Germline trimming cut 4 bases from V and 7 bases from J; bases unmatched to any gene: 4. Per the germline V gene, CDR1 is SGHRS and CDR2 is YFSETQ. This CDR3 comprises 13 residues. CDR3 amino acids: CASSAGQGTGYTF. In DNA, the CDR3 is TGCGCCAGCAGCGCGGGACAGGGGACTGGCTACACCTTC.

The chain couples TRBV2 to TRBJ2-1; D gene uncertain. V shed 6 bases and J shed 10 bases, with 13 bases lying between them. CDR3 size: 12 residues. From germline, CDR1 is SNHLY and CDR2 FYNNEI. CDR3 sequence: CASRFLSEEQFF. The CDR3 DNA is TGTGCCAGCAGGTTTCTGTCAGAGGAGCAGTTCTTC.

The CDR3, as DNA: TGTGCCAGCAGCGTAGGTCCCCTCCTAGCGGGGGGGCTCGATACGCAGTATTTT. Residues: CASSVGPLLAGGLDTQYF. The chain links TRBV9 to TRBJ2-3, with 12 bases that match TRBD2. CDR1 and CDR2 from the germline V gene are SGDLS and YYNGEE. After removal of 0 bases from V and 6 bases from J, the junction contained 11 bases not matched to a gene. The CDR3 totals 18 residues.

The table lists this clone with a count of one. The chain has TRBV13 and TRBJ1-6; 7 bases fit TRBD1. In germline, CDR1 is PRHDT, CDR2 FYEKMQ (reference sequence). The CDR3 runs 14 residues. Germline trimming cut 5 bases from V and 11 bases from J; bases unmatched to any gene: 9. In DNA form, the CDR3 reads TGTGCCAGCAGCCCCCGAGGGGGCGGTACACCCCTCCACTTT. The encoded protein is CASSPRGGGTPLHF.

This chain links TRBV6-5 with TRBJ2-3; tentatively, D is TRBD2 (5 bases). The germline gives CDR1 MNHEY, CDR2 SVGAGI. The CDR3 extends over 13 amino acids. V lost 4 bases and J 3 bases, leaving 8 bases between the germline ends. The CDR3, as DNA: TGTGCCAGCAGTTCCACGGGGACAGATACGCAGTATTTT. The encoded protein is CASSSTGTDTQYF.

This chain joins TRBV7-8 and TRBJ1-1, with unresolved D. V gave up 5 bases and J gave up 5 bases, with 21 bases separating them. The CDR3 contains 16 residues. From germline, CDR1 is SGHVS and CDR2 FQNEAQ. In nucleotides, the CDR3 is TGTGCCAGCAGCAGTATTAGGAGGTCTGTGGGGACTGAAGCTTTCTTT. Translating gives CASSSIRRSVGTEAFF.

This clone was detected only a few times. The chain has TRBV20-1 and TRBJ2-3; D not resolved. This CDR3 spans 12 amino acids. Looked up from germline, CDR1 is DFQATT and CDR2 is SNEGSKA (reference sequence). V dropped 3 bases and J dropped 6 bases, with 10 bases sitting between them. The CDR3 spells CSASPLGDTQYF. CDR3 sequence (DNA): TGCAGTGCTAGTCCCCTTGGTGATACGCAGTATTTT.

The chain is built from TRBV5-1 and TRBJ2-2; 10 bases fit TRBD2. Germline loops: CDR1 SGHRS, CDR2 YFSETQ. This CDR3 region has 15 residues. V shed 6 bases, J shed 2 bases, and the junction held 4 bases outside the gene matches. The CDR3 here is CASTGLADNTGELFF. The CDR3 DNA follows: TGCGCCAGCACCGGACTAGCGGACAACACCGGGGAGCTGTTTTTT.

This clone was seen more than once but under ten times. This chain joins TRBV3-1 (or the pseudogene TRBV3-2) and TRBJ2-1; no clear D gene. This CDR3 contains 15 residues. The V end lost 0 bases, the J end lost 1 base, and 7 bases lay between the germline ends. The germline V gene has CDR1 LGHDT and CDR2 YNNKEL (reference sequence). The CDR3 loop is CASSQDRPSYNEQFF. Written as DNA, the CDR3 is TGTGCCAGCAGCCAAGACCGTCCGTCCTACAATGAGCAGTTCTTC.

V usage is TRBV4-2 and J usage is TRBJ1-1; weak D call: TRBD1 (5 bases). The CDR3 is 14 amino acids. Germline V gene lookup returns CDR1 LGHNA and CDR2 YNFKEQ. Trimming took off 1 base at V and 1 base at J, with 7 bases between the two ends. The DNA for the CDR3 is TGTGCCAGCAGCCAAGGGGGGGGGAACACTGAAGCTTTCTTT. It encodes CASSQGGGNTEAFF.

This chain links TRBV6-5 with TRBJ1-5; 8 bases line up with TRBD1. V lost 8 bases, J lost 3 bases, and 9 bases stayed unmatched. Germline V gives CDR1 MNHEY, CDR2 SVGAGI. The CDR3 length is 15 residues. The DNA for the CDR3 is TGTGCCAGCTTATTGACAGGGGTTCTCAATCAGCCCCAGCATTTT. Translating it yields CASLLTGVLNQPQHF.

The gene calls are TRBV20-1 and TRBJ1-2; 8 positions match TRBD1. Trimming at V came to 3 bases and at J to 4 bases, leaving 13 bases not matched to a gene. There are 16 residues in the CDR3. CDR1 is DFQATT, CDR2 SNEGSKA, per germline (reference sequence). Here the CDR3 DNA reads TGCAGTGCTAGTCTCACCCAGGACAGGGCTTCCTATGGCTACACCTTC. Its translation: CSASLTQDRASYGYTF.

The CDR3 nucleotides read TGTGCCAGCAGCTTGTCAGGGGGCGCGGTGAGGAAGCCCCAGCATTTT. Translating it yields CASSLSGGAVRKPQHF. V is TRBV5-6 and J is TRBJ1-5; TRBD1 aligns across 8 bases. Germline CDR1 reads SGHDT; CDR2 reads YYEEEE. The CDR3 covers 16 residues. V gave up 1 base and J gave up 8 bases; unmatched junction bases: 11.

In nucleotides, the CDR3 is TGCGCCAGCAGCCAAGGTTACAGGGACTCCTACGAGCAGTACTTC. The encoded protein is CASSQGYRDSYEQYF. The gene calls are TRBV4-1 and TRBJ2-7, with D perhaps TRBD1 (6 bases). This CDR3 has 15 amino acids. V lost 1 base to trimming and J lost 0 bases, with 10 bases between them. Germline V lookup: CDR1 MGHRA, CDR2 YSYEKL.

Only one count was recorded for this clone. This CDR3 reads CASSPDRVNTIYF. The DNA for the CDR3 is TGTGCCAGCAGTCCTGACAGGGTGAACACCATATATTTT. The V gene is TRBV7-2, the J gene TRBJ1-3; the match to TRBD1 covers 7 bases. Germline CDR1 reads SGHTA; CDR2 reads FQGNSA. The CDR3 is made up of 13 amino acids. V was pared by 6 bases and J by 7 bases, with 6 bases of the junction left unmatched.

J is TRBJ2-1 and V is TRBV7-2; D tentatively reads TRBD1 or TRBD2 (5 bases each). The V and J ends lost 7 bases and 3 bases respectively, with 22 bases between them. CDR3 size: 17 residues. The germline V gene has CDR1 SGHTA and CDR2 FQGNSA. This chain's CDR3 is CASTVPWGTGLYNEQFF. DNA of the CDR3: TGTGCCAGCACTGTTCCCTGGGGGACGGGTCTCTACAATGAGCAGTTCTTC.

This clone was found a few times. V is TRBV6-5 and J is TRBJ1-6; TRBD1 matches 10 bases. V trimming: 5 bases; J trimming: 12 bases; junction bases outside the gene matches: 7. The CDR3 runs 14 residues. CDR1 is MNHEY and CDR2 is SVGAGI in the germline V gene. CDR3 loop: CASSRGQGVLPLHF. CDR3 sequence (DNA): TGTGCCAGCAGTCGTGGACAGGGGGTTTTACCCCTCCACTTT.

The J gene is TRBJ1-4, the V gene TRBV7-9, with D perhaps matching TRBD1 (5 bases). This CDR3 is 12 amino acids long. Germline V gene data show CDR1 as SEHNR and CDR2 as FQNEAQ (reference sequence). Trimming left V 3 bases short and J 8 bases short, with 7 bases between. The CDR3 reads CASSFGGEKLFF. The DNA for the CDR3 is TGTGCCAGCAGCTTCGGGGGGGAAAAACTGTTTTTT.

This sequence joins TRBV4-2 and TRBJ2-4; TRBD1 aligns across 7 bases. Losses at the gene ends were 5 bases for V and 9 bases for J; bases not matched to a gene: 7. Germline CDR1 LGHNA, CDR2 YNFKEQ. The CDR3 covers 13 residues. The CDR3 bases are TGTGCCAGCAGCTTTAACAGGGGTGGCATTCAGTACTTC. Residues: CASSFNRGGIQYF.

The chain employs TRBV24-1 and TRBJ2-3, with 8 bases fitting TRBD1. CDR3 length: 14 residues. Germline V gene lookup returns CDR1 KGHDR and CDR2 SFDVKD. J was trimmed by 1 base and V by 9 bases; bases with no gene match: 5. The CDR3 bases are TGTGCCACCGCAGGGGGCTTCGGCACAGATACGCAGTATTTT. It translates to CATAGGFGTDTQYF.

The CDR3 sequence: CATSRVLQGRNSPLHF. Written as DNA, the CDR3 is TGTGCCACCAGCAGAGTCTTACAGGGAAGGAATTCACCCCTCCACTTT. This sequence joins TRBV15 and TRBJ1-6, with a weak D call TRBD1 (6 bases). The germline V and J ends were trimmed by 1 base and 7 bases, with 14 bases remaining between them. This CDR3 is built from 16 residues. The germline CDR1 and CDR2 sequences are LNHNV and YYDKDF (reference sequence).

The chain has TRBV3-1 (or the pseudogene TRBV3-2) and TRBJ1-6; D not resolved. This CDR3 has 12 residues. Germline V lookup: CDR1 LGHDT, CDR2 YNNKEL (reference sequence). The V end lost 4 bases, the J end lost 7 bases, and 5 bases lay between the germline ends. This CDR3 is CASSLGNSPLHF. The CDR3, as DNA: TGTGCCAGCAGCCTAGGGAATTCACCCCTCCACTTT.